The 10 T cell receptor beta chains presented below share a single source sample, sequenced in a study of cytomegalovirus exposure and HLA in healthy donors. This PCR relied on a set of 60 Vbeta primers and 13 Jbeta primers. The data were produced by immunoSEQ multiplex PCR, yet TCRdb's version contains in-frame clones alone and is incomplete. The table has roughly 100,000 clones, about 76% seen once; the top ten hold less than 5%. Sample: PBMCs. These receptors were taken from a woman between 40 and 50 years old in good health and CMV-seronegative.

The chain recombines TRBV9 with TRBJ2-3; unclear D gene. Deletions cut 1 base from V and 4 bases from J, with 10 bases between. This CDR3 comprises 14 residues. Germline assignment: CDR1 SGDLS and CDR2 YYNGEE. DNA of the CDR3: TGTGCCAGCAGCGTAAGGAGCAACCCAGATACGCAGTATTTT. Encoded protein: CASSVRSNPDTQYF. The full variable domain, with the rest looked up from reference TRBV9 and TRBJ2-3, is DSGVTQTPKHLITATGQRVTLRCSPRSGDLSVYWYQQSLDQGLQFLIQYYNGEERAKGNILERFSAQQFPDLHSELNLSSLELGDSALYFCASSVRSNPDTQYFGPGTRLTVL.

The V call is TRBV6-5, the J call TRBJ1-2; tentatively, D is TRBD1 (5 bases). CDR3 size: 15 residues. Trimming pared 10 bases from V and 6 bases from J, leaving 24 bases between. Germline V gives CDR1 MNHEY, CDR2 SVGAGI. Written as DNA, the CDR3 is TGTGCCACCGCCGGCTTGGGGGGACCTCTTGATGGCTACACCTTC. It encodes CATAGLGGPLDGYTF.

This rearrangement joins TRBV28 to TRBJ1-2; TRBD1 is a possible D gene (6 bases). Deletions cut 10 bases from V and 8 bases from J, with 14 bases between. The CDR3 consists of 11 residues. The germline CDR1 and CDR2 sequences are MDHEN and SYDVKM. The CDR3 bases are TGTGCCACCGCCACAGGGTCCGGCTACACCTTC. Translation gives CATATGSGYTF.

This clone was recorded a few times. The V and J genes are TRBV5-4 and TRBJ2-3; 13 bases are shared with TRBD2. The germline CDR1 and CDR2 sequences are SGHNT and YYREEE (reference sequence). This CDR3 region has 16 residues. V lost 0 bases and J lost 4; bases outside the gene matches: 2. CDR3 sequence (DNA): TGTGCCAGCAGCTTGGAAGGACTAGCGGGGGCAGATACGCAGTATTTT. Its translation is CASSLEGLAGADTQYF.

The V and J genes are TRBV6-5 and TRBJ1-5, with 7 nucleotides matching TRBD1. With V trimmed by 6 bases and J by 5 bases, 10 bases remained unmatched. Germline assignment: CDR1 MNHEY and CDR2 SVGAGI. CDR3 size: 15 residues. The CDR3 coding sequence is TGTGCCAGCAGGATCAACAGGGGAATGGATCAGCCCCAGCATTTT. As protein: CASRINRGMDQPQHF.

The chain combines TRBV30 with TRBJ2-5, with 10 bases identical to TRBD1. The J call may be mistaken, given a closer DNA end match to TRBJ2-7. Germline V gene sequence: CDR1 GTSNPN, CDR2 SVGIG (reference sequence). The CDR3 has 13 amino acids. In nucleotides, the CDR3 is TGTGCCTGGAGTGGGGACAGGGGCTACGAGCAGTACTTC. It translates to CAWSGDRGYEQYF.

This clone occurred once. J is TRBJ2-1 and V is TRBV2, with 8 bases matching TRBD2. This CDR3 region has 16 residues. The V gene's germline CDR1 is SNHLY and CDR2 FYNNEI. The V segment lost 3 bases and the J segment 8 bases; nucleotides outside the gene matches: 12. As DNA, the CDR3 is TGTGCCAGCAGTGACGTCGTTAGCGGGGTCATCGATGAGCAGTTCTTC. Translation: CASSDVVSGVIDEQFF. The full variable domain, its missing parts supplied by reference TRBV2 and TRBJ2-1, is EPEVTQTPSHQVTQMGQEVILRCVPISNHLYFYWYRQILGQKVEFLVSFYNNEISEKSEIFDDQFSVERPDGSNFTLKIRSTKLEDSAMYFCASSDVVSGVIDEQFFGPGTRLTVL.

The J gene is TRBJ1-5, the V gene TRBV9, with D perhaps TRBD1 (5 bases). From germline, CDR1 is SGDLS and CDR2 YYNGEE. CDR3 length: 13 amino acids. Trimming took 0 bases from V and 6 from J, leaving 7 bases between them. The CDR3 spells CASSVGQGQPQHF. The CDR3 region has the DNA TGTGCCAGCAGCGTAGGTCAGGGTCAGCCCCAGCATTTT.

The chain is built from TRBV10-1 and TRBJ1-1; D is unclear. This CDR3 spans 13 amino acids. Per germline, CDR1 WNHNN and CDR2 SYGVQD (reference sequence). The V gene lost 11 bases and the J gene lost 9 bases, with 22 bases spanning the gap. For the CDR3, the DNA is TGCGCCCGAAAATCTGTTGCGAGCGGTAAAGCTTTCTTT. Amino acids: CARKSVASGKAFF.

About this clone: No conserved phenylalanine or tryptophan ends this CDR3, so it is likely a read error. The J gene is TRBJ1-1, the V gene TRBV29-1; tentative D call: TRBD1 (5 bases). Trimming shortened V by 7 bases and J by 4 bases, and 10 bases separated the two germline ends. This CDR3 has 11 amino acids. Germline values: CDR1 SQVTM, CDR2 ANQGSEA. CDR3 sequence: CSAWQGTEAFV. The CDR3 DNA reads as TGCAGCGCCTGGCAGGGCACTGAAGCTTTCGTT.